This record covers a single T cell receptor (beta chain). Its antigen is undetermined. The data were obtained in a study of T cell responses to AZD1222 COVID-19 vaccine. Study at large: Second doses were pooled across both intervals (about 4 or about 12 weeks). General study findings and limits: White British ancestry dominated among donors, who included more females, and clonal diversity was possibly underestimated. The study found Spike-specific TCR breadth and depth rose after two AZD1222 doses. Unmutated variant regions are reportedly the target of nearly half of TCRs that are spike-specific.

V shed 5 bases and J 3 bases; nucleotides not matched to a gene: 4. In germline, CDR1 is DFQATT, CDR2 SNEGSKA (reference sequence). CDR3 length: 14 residues. Profiled with immunoSEQ multiplex PCR; TCRdb holds only in-frame clones, not every one. The table has some 63,000 clones, 75% to 85% seen once. This chain links TRBV20-1 with TRBJ2-2, with 9 bases identical to TRBD2. Sequenced material: peripheral blood, taken on day 0 of AZD1222 vaccination. This receptor was obtained from an adult in good health. The CDR3 sequence is CSAGGTSYTGELFF. The CDR3 nucleotides read TGCAGTGCTGGTGGGACTAGCTACACCGGGGAGCTGTTTTTT.